Presented here are 26 T cell receptor beta chains from one specimen sequenced in a study of shared clonotypes between healthy human individuals. Clones were read by immunoSEQ multiplex PCR, and TCRdb kept only the in-frame ones, dropping some. This sample has roughly 2.4 million clones; approximately 96% occur once, and the top ten carry around 0.13%. The sample taken for sequencing was naive CD4+ T cells sorted from blood. Documented subset: CD45RA+ positively selected. The source of these receptors is a man between 18 and 35 years old in good health.

The genes are TRBV2 and TRBJ1-1, with 8 bases fitting TRBD1. V was pared by 6 bases and J by 11 bases, with 17 bases of the junction left unmatched. In germline, CDR1 is SNHLY, CDR2 FYNNEI. There are 15 residues in the CDR3. The CDR3 region is CASSPQGTGAQEAFF. DNA for the CDR3: TGTGCCAGCAGCCCTCAAGGGACAGGTGCCCAGGAGGCTTTCTTT.

The rearrangement joins TRBV5-4 to TRBJ2-7; unclear D gene. The germline V gene encodes CDR1 SGHNT and CDR2 YYREEE (reference sequence). The CDR3 is 15 amino acids. Trimming took 4 bases from V and 0 from J, leaving 14 bases between them. The CDR3 nucleotides are TGTGCCAGCAGCCCTGACCCTCTGCCCTCCTACGAGCAGTACTTC. Residues: CASSPDPLPSYEQYF. The variable domain in full, with the rest retrieved from reference TRBV5-4 and TRBJ2-7, is ETGVTQSPTHLIKTRGQQVTLRCSSQSGHNTVSWYQQALGQGPQFIFQYYREEENGRGNFPPRFSGLQFPNYSSELNVNALELDDSALYLCASSPDPLPSYEQYFGPGTRLTVT.

V is TRBV27 and J is TRBJ1-1; possible D gene TRBD1, 5 bases. This CDR3 is 13 amino acids long. Germline V gene lookup returns CDR1 MNHEY and CDR2 SMNVEV (reference sequence). The V end lost 8 bases, the J end lost 5 bases, and 15 bases lay between the germline ends. The CDR3 DNA sequence: TGTGCCAGCGGGACCCAGGGTCGGACTGAAGCTTTCTTT. Its translation: CASGTQGRTEAFF.

In its sample, this clone was seen once. This chain joins TRBV19 and TRBJ2-3; possible D gene TRBD1, 6 bases. The CDR3 is made up of 16 amino acids. With 6 bases removed from V and 2 bases from J, the gap between germline ends came to 18 bases. Per the germline V gene, CDR1 is LNHDA and CDR2 is SQIVND (reference sequence). CDR3 protein: CASSPHRVWSTDTQYF. The CDR3 DNA reads TGTGCCAGTAGCCCCCACAGGGTTTGGTCCACAGATACGCAGTATTTT.

This clone was detected only once. V gene TRBV6-6 combines with J gene TRBJ1-2; D ambiguous. This CDR3 has 13 amino acids. In germline, CDR1 is MNHNY, CDR2 SVGAGI (reference sequence). V was pared by 2 bases and J by 5 bases, with 9 bases between. The CDR3 is CASSYRELYGYTF. CDR3 nucleotide sequence: TGTGCCAGCAGTTACCGAGAGCTATATGGCTACACCTTC.

The V and J genes are TRBV7-8 and TRBJ2-6; 7 bases fit TRBD1. The J segment lost 4 bases and the V segment lost 4 bases, leaving 16 bases of the junction unmatched. The germline V gene encodes CDR1 SGHVS and CDR2 FQNEAQ. This CDR3 is built from 19 residues. The CDR3 DNA sequence: TGTGCCAGCAGCTGGGGGAGACAGGGCCCCCGGACGGGGGCCAACGTCCTGACTTTC. This gives the protein CASSWGRQGPRTGANVLTF.

Concerning this clone itself: Other DNA sequences in this specimen translate into the identical CDR3. The chain carries TRBV28 and TRBJ1-5; 9 nucleotides align to TRBD1. The CDR3 spans 15 residues. V trimming: 3 bases; J trimming: 2 bases; junction bases outside the gene matches: 2. Per the germline V gene, CDR1 is MDHEN and CDR2 is SYDVKM. The CDR3 coding sequence is TGTGCCAGCAGTTTGGGGGACAGGGGCAATCAGCCCCAGCATTTT. It codes for CASSLGDRGNQPQHF.

The genes are TRBV30 and TRBJ2-1, with 9 positions matching TRBD1. V gave up 0 bases and J gave up 5 bases; unmatched junction bases: 11. Per germline, CDR1 GTSNPN and CDR2 SVGIG (reference sequence). CDR3 length: 17 residues. As DNA, the CDR3 is TGTGCCTGGAGTGTACCGGACTACAGGGGGCGCAACAATGAGCAGTTCTTC. It translates to CAWSVPDYRGRNNEQFF.

The chain links TRBV30 to TRBJ1-4; no clear D gene. The CDR3 consists of 12 residues. Germline CDR1 and CDR2: GTSNPN and SVGIG (reference sequence). V was pared by 0 bases and J by 6 bases, with 5 bases between. The CDR3 spells CAWSVPHEKLFF. The CDR3 nucleotides read TGTGCCTGGAGTGTACCCCATGAAAAACTGTTTTTT. The whole variable domain, filled in from reference TRBV30 and TRBJ1-4, reads SQTIHQWPATLVQPVGSPLSLECTVEGTSNPNLYWYRQAAGRGLQLLFYSVGIGQISSEVPQNLSASRPQDRQFILSSKKLLLSDSGFYLCAWSVPHEKLFFGSGTQLSVL.

The rearrangement links TRBV19 to TRBJ2-2, with 9 bases aligning to TRBD1. Trimming at V came to 6 bases and at J to 5 bases, leaving 10 bases not matched to a gene. CDR3 length: 16 residues. CDR1 LNHDA and CDR2 SQIVND come from the germline V gene (reference sequence). CDR3 DNA: TGTGCCAGTAGCCTCACCGGGACAGGGAGGACCGGGGAGCTGTTTTTT. Its protein product is CASSLTGTGRTGELFF.

The chain uses TRBV7-2 and TRBJ2-7; 8 bases line up with TRBD2. This CDR3 contains 15 residues. The V segment lost 3 bases and the J segment 0 bases; nucleotides outside the gene matches: 4. Germline CDR1 and CDR2: SGHTA and FQGNSA. In nucleotides, the CDR3 is TGTGCCAGCAGCTTTGTAGCGGGAAGCTCCTACGAGCAGTACTTC. Encoded protein: CASSFVAGSSYEQYF.

This clone was picked up a small number of times. The rearrangement uses TRBV6-6 and TRBJ1-6; D might be TRBD1 (6 bases). Germline CDR1 reads MNHNY; CDR2 reads SVGAGI (reference sequence). The CDR3 has 15 residues. V lost 2 bases and J lost 7, with 12 bases in between. In DNA, the CDR3 is TGTGCCAGCAGTTACACGGACAGAAAAAATTCACCCCTCCACTTT. The encoded protein is CASSYTDRKNSPLHF.

The rearrangement joins TRBV6-5 to TRBJ2-3; 7 bases map to TRBD2. V gave up 6 bases and J gave up 4 bases; unmatched junction bases: 7. Germline CDR1 is MNHEY and CDR2 is SVGAGI. CDR3 length equals 14 residues. CDR3 DNA sequence: TGTGCCAGCAGGCCAGCGGGGCCCCCAGATACGCAGTATTTT. Its protein product is CASRPAGPPDTQYF.

This chain connects TRBV14 to TRBJ2-7; tentatively, D is TRBD1 or TRBD2 (5 bases each). Trimming shortened V by 4 bases and J by 0 bases, and 13 bases separated the two germline ends. Germline V gives CDR1 SGHDN, CDR2 FVKESK. The CDR3 consists of 15 residues. CDR3 region: CASSPRTGRSYEQYF. DNA for the CDR3: TGTGCCAGCAGCCCCCGGACGGGGCGCTCCTACGAGCAGTACTTC.

The V gene is TRBV27, the J gene TRBJ2-7, with TRBD1 matching 7 bases. Germline lookup yields CDR1 MNHEY and CDR2 SMNVEV (reference sequence). The CDR3 runs to 15 residues. The V gene end was trimmed by 6 bases and the J gene end by 2 bases; junction bases not matched to a gene: 10. The DNA of the CDR3 is TGTGCCAGCAGCAAGACAGGGACCTTGCCCTACGAGCAGTACTTC. As protein: CASSKTGTLPYEQYF.

The rearrangement uses TRBV27 and TRBJ1-2, with 10 bases matching TRBD1. Germline CDR1 reads MNHEY; CDR2 reads SMNVEV (reference sequence). This CDR3 is 16 amino acids long. V lost 5 bases and J lost 3; bases outside the gene matches: 9. CDR3 sequence: CASSRGRDRGDYGYTF. The CDR3 nucleotides read TGTGCCAGCAGTCGCGGCCGGGACAGGGGTGACTATGGCTACACCTTC.

This sequence joins TRBV11-2 and TRBJ2-7, with TRBD2 matching 7 bases. This CDR3 region has 15 residues. V gave up 2 bases and J gave up 0 bases; unmatched junction bases: 4. Germline CDR1 reads SGHAT; CDR2 reads FQNNGV. The CDR3 DNA follows: TGTGCCAGCAGCTTATCCGGGAGGTCCTCCTACGAGCAGTACTTC. Translating gives CASSLSGRSSYEQYF.

This chain joins TRBV2 and TRBJ1-6; 8 nucleotides line up with TRBD1. Germline V lookup: CDR1 SNHLY, CDR2 FYNNEI. This CDR3 contains 14 residues. Trimming removed 9 bases from V and 7 bases from J; junction bases left unmatched: 8. The CDR3 loop reads CARGRTGTNSPLHF. CDR3 DNA: TGTGCCAGGGGGCGGACAGGGACCAATTCACCCCTCCACTTT. Combining the CDR3 with reference TRBV2 and TRBJ1-6 gives the whole variable domain EPEVTQTPSHQVTQMGQEVILRCVPISNHLYFYWYRQILGQKVEFLVSFYNNEISEKSEIFDDQFSVERPDGSNFTLKIRSTKLEDSAMYFCARGRTGTNSPLHFGNGTRLTVT.

The chain links TRBV28 to TRBJ1-3; D call uncertain. V was clipped by 2 bases and J by 16 bases, with 15 bases between them. Germline assignment: CDR1 MDHEN and CDR2 SYDVKM. The CDR3 extends over 12 amino acids. CDR3 region: CASSLREGIAYF. In DNA, the CDR3 is TGTGCCAGCAGTTTACGAGAAGGGATAGCGTATTTT.

CDR3 DNA: TGTGCCAGCAGCTCCAGGGGGCACACTGAAGCTTTCTTT. It specifies CASSSRGHTEAFF. The V call is TRBV9, the J call TRBJ1-1; 8 bases line up with TRBD1. V was pared by 4 bases and J by 3 bases, with 2 bases of the junction left unmatched. This CDR3 is built from 13 residues. Germline V lookup: CDR1 SGDLS, CDR2 YYNGEE.

With regard to this clone: The junction shows a germline mismatch at one end, possibly a read error. The V call is TRBV4-3, the J call TRBJ2-4; 12 nucleotides match TRBD2. CDR1 is LGHNA and CDR2 is YSLEER in the germline V gene. The CDR3 covers 16 residues. The CDR3 DNA reads TGCGCCAGCAGCCAAGAGGGCAAGGGACTAGCGGGCCTCAGGCACTTC. This translates into CASSQEGKGLAGLRHF.

A remark on this clone: An end of the junction differs from the germline gene, which may be a read error. The chain recombines TRBV5-4 with TRBJ2-7; TRBD2 matches 10 bases. Per the germline V gene, CDR1 is SGHNT and CDR2 is YYREEE (reference sequence). The length of the CDR3 is 12 residues. Here the CDR3 reads CASSGGLAAPDF. CDR3 in DNA: TGTGCCAGCAGCGGCGGACTAGCGGCCCCGGACTTC.

The J gene is TRBJ1-5, the V gene TRBV5-6, with a weak D call TRBD1 (6 bases). Germline CDR1 reads SGHDT; CDR2 reads YYEEEE. V was pared by 0 bases and J by 6 bases, with 16 bases between. This CDR3 is built from 16 residues. CDR3 sequence reads: CASSLAGGSGSQPQHF. DNA for the CDR3: TGTGCCAGCAGCTTGGCCGGGGGCAGTGGTAGTCAGCCCCAGCATTTT.

The CDR3 loop is CASSLVVPTSGSSYEQYF. The CDR3 coding sequence is TGTGCCAGCAGCTTAGTAGTTCCGACTAGCGGGAGCTCCTACGAGCAGTACTTC. The chain couples TRBV11-2 to TRBJ2-7; 12 bases are shared with TRBD2. The CDR3 runs 18 residues. Germline loops: CDR1 SGHAT, CDR2 FQNNGV. Losses at the gene ends were 1 base for V and 0 bases for J; bases not matched to a gene: 7.

In its sample, this clone was seen a few times. The chain is built from TRBV7-8 and TRBJ1-6, with unresolved D. Between the trimmed V and J ends, which lost 3 bases and 8 bases, there was a span of 8 bases. The CDR3 covers 13 residues. The germline V gene encodes CDR1 SGHVS and CDR2 FQNEAQ. CDR3 sequence reads: CASSLYSDSPLHF. The CDR3 nucleotides read TGTGCCAGCAGCTTGTACAGTGATTCACCCCTCCACTTT. The full variable domain, in which reference TRBV7-8 and TRBJ1-6 provide the parts outside the CDR3, is GAGVSQSPRYKVAKRGQDVALRCDPISGHVSLFWYQQALGQGPEFLTYFQNEAQLDKSGLPSDRFFAERPEGSVSTLKIQRTQQEDSAVYLCASSLYSDSPLHFGNGTRLTVT.

The chain recombines TRBV5-1 with TRBJ2-7, with D perhaps given as TRBD1 or TRBD2 (5 bases each). The germline CDR1 and CDR2 sequences are SGHRS and YFSETQ. The CDR3 has 14 residues. Trimming shortened V by 0 bases and J by 9 bases, and 16 bases separated the two germline ends. The CDR3 here is CASSLADRGVGQYF. The CDR3 region has the DNA TGCGCCAGCAGCTTGGCCGACAGAGGGGTCGGGCAGTACTTC. The complete variable domain, with remaining parts taken from reference TRBV5-1 and TRBJ2-7, reads KAGVTQTPRYLIKTRGQQVTLSCSPISGHRSVSWYQQTPGQGLQFLFEYFSETQRNKGNFPGRFSGRQFSNSRSEMNVSTLELGDSALYLCASSLADRGVGQYFGPGTRLTVT.